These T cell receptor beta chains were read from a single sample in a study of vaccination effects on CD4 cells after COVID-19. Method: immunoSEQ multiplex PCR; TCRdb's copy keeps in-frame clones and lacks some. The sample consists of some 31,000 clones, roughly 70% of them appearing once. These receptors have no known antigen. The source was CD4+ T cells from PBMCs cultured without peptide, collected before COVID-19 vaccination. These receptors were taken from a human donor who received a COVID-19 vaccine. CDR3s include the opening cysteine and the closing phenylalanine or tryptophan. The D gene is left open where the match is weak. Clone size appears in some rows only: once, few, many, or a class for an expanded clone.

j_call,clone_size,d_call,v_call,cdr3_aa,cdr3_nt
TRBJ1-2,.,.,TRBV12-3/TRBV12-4,CASSLKLVVGYTF,TGTGCCAGCAGTTTAAAATTAGTGGTTGGCTACACCTTC
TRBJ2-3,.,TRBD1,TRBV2,CASSRQGRQRTDTQYF,TGTGCCAGCAGTAGACAGGGGCGGCAGCGCACAGATACGCAGTATTTT
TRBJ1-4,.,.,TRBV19,CASTGMGTNEKLFF,TGTGCCAGTACGGGAATGGGGACTAATGAAAAACTGTTTTTT
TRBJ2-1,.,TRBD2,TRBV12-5,CASGFSGTSGYNEQFF,TGTGCTAGTGGTTTCTCCGGGACTAGCGGCTACAATGAGCAGTTCTTC
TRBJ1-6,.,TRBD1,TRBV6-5,CASSTQRQGGSPLHF,TGTGCCAGCAGTACCCAACGACAGGGAGGATCACCCCTCCACTTT
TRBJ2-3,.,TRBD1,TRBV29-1,CSVEAYRGRTDTQYF,TGCAGCGTTGAAGCCTACAGGGGACGGACAGATACGCAGTATTTT
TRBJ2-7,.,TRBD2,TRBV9,CASSREGGEQYF,TGTGCCAGCAGCCGGGAGGGAGGCGAGCAGTACTTC
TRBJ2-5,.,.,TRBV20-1,CSASRSLQETQYF,TGCAGTGCTAGTCGTAGCCTCCAAGAGACCCAGTACTTC
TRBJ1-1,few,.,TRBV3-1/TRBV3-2,CASSQRGAGRNTEAFF,TGTGCCAGCAGCCAACGGGGGGCAGGGAGGAACACTGAAGCTTTCTTT
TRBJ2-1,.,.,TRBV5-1,CASSLDRVSYNEQFF,TGCGCCAGCAGCTTGGACAGGGTCTCCTACAATGAGCAGTTCTTC
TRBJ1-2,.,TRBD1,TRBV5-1,CASSLRGAEQGAHTF,TGCGCCAGCAGCTTGAGGGGGGCCGAACAGGGGGCACACACCTTC
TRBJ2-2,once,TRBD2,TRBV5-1,CASGSGLAAFGTGELFF,TGCGCCAGCGGGTCAGGACTAGCGGCCTTCGGCACCGGGGAGCTGTTTTTT
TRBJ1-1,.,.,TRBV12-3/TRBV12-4,CASSLTPGREAFF,TGTGCCAGCAGTCTCACTCCGGGACGGGAAGCTTTCTTT
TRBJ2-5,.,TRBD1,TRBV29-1,CSVRQGAGETQYF,TGCAGCGTTAGACAGGGGGCGGGAGAGACCCAGTACTTC
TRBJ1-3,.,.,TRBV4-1,CASSEHPGPSGNTIYF,TGCGCCAGCAGTGAACATCCGGGGCCCTCTGGAAACACCATATATTTT